This T cell receptor beta chain was observed in a study of long-term antiretroviral therapy in people with HIV. General study results and limits: Relative to control repertoires, HIV repertoires exhibited narrower CDR3 length ranges.

Held in samples before DNA extraction were roughly 1-10 million cryopreserved PBMC. A note on this clone: No antigen is known for it.

At the survey level, the v3.0 immunoSEQ assay was run. Profiling relied on immunoSEQ multiplex PCR, and the TCRdb table lists in-frame clones only, not all of them. The sample records tens of thousands of clones, approximately 84% being singletons. CDR3 size: 14 residues. Germline assignment: CDR1 MNHNY and CDR2 SVGAGI (reference sequence). V was pared by 6 bases and J by 0 bases, with 3 bases of the junction left unmatched. The sample consisted of unsorted PBMCs, taken 1.8 years before starting antiretroviral therapy. The J gene is TRBJ2-3, the V gene TRBV6-6, with 7 nucleotides matching TRBD2. The sequence was obtained from a woman younger than 45 with HIV. CDR3 in amino acids: CASSQRESTDTQYF. The CDR3 DNA reads TGTGCCAGCAGCCAGCGGGAAAGCACAGATACGCAGTATTTT.